This is a list of T cell receptor beta chains from one sample in a study of T-cell memory formation after mild COVID-19. A single record per CDR3 protein comes from TCRdb applying MiXCR to the 5' RACE reads. The data show about 400,000 distinct CDR3 sequences, approximately 24% seen once. Sequenced material: PBMCs or a T cell subset sorted from them (not recorded which). Every receptor here comes from an adult woman who had mild COVID-19 (a few samples of this study predate the infection). Cell type and time point are not known. CDR3s include the opening cysteine and the closing phenylalanine or tryptophan. A D gene is named only where the DNA matches it firmly. The size field is filled for only some rows; it gives once, few, many or a size class.

d_gene	v_gene	j_gene	abundance	CDR3aa	CDR3nt
-	TRBV7-6	TRBJ1-1	-	CASSSYGGTEAFF	TGTGCCAGCAGCTCCTACGGGGGAACTGAAGCTTTCTTT
TRBD1	TRBV7-3	TRBJ1-1	-	CASSLGQGFGEAFF	TGTGCCAGCAGCCTGGGACAGGGCTTCGGTGAAGCTTTCTTT
-	TRBV7-8	TRBJ2-7	-	CASSLAVTVEQYF	TGTGCCAGCAGCTTAGCGGTAACGGTCGAGCAGTACTTC
-	TRBV4-1	TRBJ2-2	few	CASRPRHPLDGELFF	TGCGCCAGTAGGCCCCGACATCCCCTGGACGGGGAGCTGTTTTTT
-	TRBV5-1	TRBJ1-2	few	CASSSGGAGGYTF	TGCGCCAGCAGCTCTGGGGGGGCTGGTGGCTACACCTTC
-	TRBV9	TRBJ1-5	-	CASSSPGQPQHF	TGTGCCAGCAGCTCTCCCGGGCAGCCCCAGCATTTT
-	TRBV12-3/TRBV12-4	TRBJ1-4	few	CASSSGTLGLFF	TGTGCCAGCAGTTCCGGGACCCTCGGACTGTTTTTT
-	TRBV10-3	TRBJ1-2	-	CAISFTGYGYTF	TGTGCCATCAGCTTCACAGGTTATGGCTACACCTTC
-	TRBV4-2	TRBJ1-6	few	CASSRKMASAPNSPLHF	TGTGCCAGCAGCCGTAAGATGGCTTCGGCTCCTAATTCACCCCTCCACTTT
TRBD2	TRBV14	TRBJ2-1	many	CASSHLAGGYNEQFF	TGTGCCAGCAGCCACCTAGCGGGAGGGTACAATGAGCAGTTCTTC
TRBD2	TRBV20-1	TRBJ2-3	-	CSPGLAGGRADTQYF	TGCAGTCCGGGGTTAGCGGGGGGGCGTGCAGATACGCAGTATTTT
-	TRBV7-9	TRBJ1-5	few	CASSKEGDQPQHF	TGTGCCAGCAGCAAGGAGGGGGATCAGCCCCAGCATTTT
-	TRBV7-7	TRBJ2-1	few	CASSLEPLFEQFF	TGTGCCAGCAGCTTAGAACCCCTTTTCGAGCAGTTCTTC
TRBD1	TRBV20-1	TRBJ2-7	few	CSASRGTGFSYEQYF	TGCAGTGCTAGTCGAGGGACAGGGTTTTCCTACGAGCAGTACTTC
-	TRBV6-2/TRBV6-3	TRBJ1-2	few	CASSYFRSAYLGNGYTF	TGTGCCAGCAGTTACTTTCGATCGGCCTACTTGGGTAATGGCTACACCTTC
-	TRBV6-1	TRBJ1-6	few	CASSEFAGLNSPLHF	TGTGCCAGCAGTGAATTTGCGGGTCTCAATTCACCCCTCCACTTT
TRBD2	TRBV9	TRBJ2-1	few	CASSSTSGSRGEQFF	TGTGCCAGCAGCTCAACTAGCGGGAGTAGGGGTGAGCAGTTCTTC
TRBD1	TRBV11-2	TRBJ2-1	-	CASSSNRPGQGNEQFF	TGTGCCAGCAGCTCGAACCGACCGGGACAGGGTAATGAGCAGTTCTTC